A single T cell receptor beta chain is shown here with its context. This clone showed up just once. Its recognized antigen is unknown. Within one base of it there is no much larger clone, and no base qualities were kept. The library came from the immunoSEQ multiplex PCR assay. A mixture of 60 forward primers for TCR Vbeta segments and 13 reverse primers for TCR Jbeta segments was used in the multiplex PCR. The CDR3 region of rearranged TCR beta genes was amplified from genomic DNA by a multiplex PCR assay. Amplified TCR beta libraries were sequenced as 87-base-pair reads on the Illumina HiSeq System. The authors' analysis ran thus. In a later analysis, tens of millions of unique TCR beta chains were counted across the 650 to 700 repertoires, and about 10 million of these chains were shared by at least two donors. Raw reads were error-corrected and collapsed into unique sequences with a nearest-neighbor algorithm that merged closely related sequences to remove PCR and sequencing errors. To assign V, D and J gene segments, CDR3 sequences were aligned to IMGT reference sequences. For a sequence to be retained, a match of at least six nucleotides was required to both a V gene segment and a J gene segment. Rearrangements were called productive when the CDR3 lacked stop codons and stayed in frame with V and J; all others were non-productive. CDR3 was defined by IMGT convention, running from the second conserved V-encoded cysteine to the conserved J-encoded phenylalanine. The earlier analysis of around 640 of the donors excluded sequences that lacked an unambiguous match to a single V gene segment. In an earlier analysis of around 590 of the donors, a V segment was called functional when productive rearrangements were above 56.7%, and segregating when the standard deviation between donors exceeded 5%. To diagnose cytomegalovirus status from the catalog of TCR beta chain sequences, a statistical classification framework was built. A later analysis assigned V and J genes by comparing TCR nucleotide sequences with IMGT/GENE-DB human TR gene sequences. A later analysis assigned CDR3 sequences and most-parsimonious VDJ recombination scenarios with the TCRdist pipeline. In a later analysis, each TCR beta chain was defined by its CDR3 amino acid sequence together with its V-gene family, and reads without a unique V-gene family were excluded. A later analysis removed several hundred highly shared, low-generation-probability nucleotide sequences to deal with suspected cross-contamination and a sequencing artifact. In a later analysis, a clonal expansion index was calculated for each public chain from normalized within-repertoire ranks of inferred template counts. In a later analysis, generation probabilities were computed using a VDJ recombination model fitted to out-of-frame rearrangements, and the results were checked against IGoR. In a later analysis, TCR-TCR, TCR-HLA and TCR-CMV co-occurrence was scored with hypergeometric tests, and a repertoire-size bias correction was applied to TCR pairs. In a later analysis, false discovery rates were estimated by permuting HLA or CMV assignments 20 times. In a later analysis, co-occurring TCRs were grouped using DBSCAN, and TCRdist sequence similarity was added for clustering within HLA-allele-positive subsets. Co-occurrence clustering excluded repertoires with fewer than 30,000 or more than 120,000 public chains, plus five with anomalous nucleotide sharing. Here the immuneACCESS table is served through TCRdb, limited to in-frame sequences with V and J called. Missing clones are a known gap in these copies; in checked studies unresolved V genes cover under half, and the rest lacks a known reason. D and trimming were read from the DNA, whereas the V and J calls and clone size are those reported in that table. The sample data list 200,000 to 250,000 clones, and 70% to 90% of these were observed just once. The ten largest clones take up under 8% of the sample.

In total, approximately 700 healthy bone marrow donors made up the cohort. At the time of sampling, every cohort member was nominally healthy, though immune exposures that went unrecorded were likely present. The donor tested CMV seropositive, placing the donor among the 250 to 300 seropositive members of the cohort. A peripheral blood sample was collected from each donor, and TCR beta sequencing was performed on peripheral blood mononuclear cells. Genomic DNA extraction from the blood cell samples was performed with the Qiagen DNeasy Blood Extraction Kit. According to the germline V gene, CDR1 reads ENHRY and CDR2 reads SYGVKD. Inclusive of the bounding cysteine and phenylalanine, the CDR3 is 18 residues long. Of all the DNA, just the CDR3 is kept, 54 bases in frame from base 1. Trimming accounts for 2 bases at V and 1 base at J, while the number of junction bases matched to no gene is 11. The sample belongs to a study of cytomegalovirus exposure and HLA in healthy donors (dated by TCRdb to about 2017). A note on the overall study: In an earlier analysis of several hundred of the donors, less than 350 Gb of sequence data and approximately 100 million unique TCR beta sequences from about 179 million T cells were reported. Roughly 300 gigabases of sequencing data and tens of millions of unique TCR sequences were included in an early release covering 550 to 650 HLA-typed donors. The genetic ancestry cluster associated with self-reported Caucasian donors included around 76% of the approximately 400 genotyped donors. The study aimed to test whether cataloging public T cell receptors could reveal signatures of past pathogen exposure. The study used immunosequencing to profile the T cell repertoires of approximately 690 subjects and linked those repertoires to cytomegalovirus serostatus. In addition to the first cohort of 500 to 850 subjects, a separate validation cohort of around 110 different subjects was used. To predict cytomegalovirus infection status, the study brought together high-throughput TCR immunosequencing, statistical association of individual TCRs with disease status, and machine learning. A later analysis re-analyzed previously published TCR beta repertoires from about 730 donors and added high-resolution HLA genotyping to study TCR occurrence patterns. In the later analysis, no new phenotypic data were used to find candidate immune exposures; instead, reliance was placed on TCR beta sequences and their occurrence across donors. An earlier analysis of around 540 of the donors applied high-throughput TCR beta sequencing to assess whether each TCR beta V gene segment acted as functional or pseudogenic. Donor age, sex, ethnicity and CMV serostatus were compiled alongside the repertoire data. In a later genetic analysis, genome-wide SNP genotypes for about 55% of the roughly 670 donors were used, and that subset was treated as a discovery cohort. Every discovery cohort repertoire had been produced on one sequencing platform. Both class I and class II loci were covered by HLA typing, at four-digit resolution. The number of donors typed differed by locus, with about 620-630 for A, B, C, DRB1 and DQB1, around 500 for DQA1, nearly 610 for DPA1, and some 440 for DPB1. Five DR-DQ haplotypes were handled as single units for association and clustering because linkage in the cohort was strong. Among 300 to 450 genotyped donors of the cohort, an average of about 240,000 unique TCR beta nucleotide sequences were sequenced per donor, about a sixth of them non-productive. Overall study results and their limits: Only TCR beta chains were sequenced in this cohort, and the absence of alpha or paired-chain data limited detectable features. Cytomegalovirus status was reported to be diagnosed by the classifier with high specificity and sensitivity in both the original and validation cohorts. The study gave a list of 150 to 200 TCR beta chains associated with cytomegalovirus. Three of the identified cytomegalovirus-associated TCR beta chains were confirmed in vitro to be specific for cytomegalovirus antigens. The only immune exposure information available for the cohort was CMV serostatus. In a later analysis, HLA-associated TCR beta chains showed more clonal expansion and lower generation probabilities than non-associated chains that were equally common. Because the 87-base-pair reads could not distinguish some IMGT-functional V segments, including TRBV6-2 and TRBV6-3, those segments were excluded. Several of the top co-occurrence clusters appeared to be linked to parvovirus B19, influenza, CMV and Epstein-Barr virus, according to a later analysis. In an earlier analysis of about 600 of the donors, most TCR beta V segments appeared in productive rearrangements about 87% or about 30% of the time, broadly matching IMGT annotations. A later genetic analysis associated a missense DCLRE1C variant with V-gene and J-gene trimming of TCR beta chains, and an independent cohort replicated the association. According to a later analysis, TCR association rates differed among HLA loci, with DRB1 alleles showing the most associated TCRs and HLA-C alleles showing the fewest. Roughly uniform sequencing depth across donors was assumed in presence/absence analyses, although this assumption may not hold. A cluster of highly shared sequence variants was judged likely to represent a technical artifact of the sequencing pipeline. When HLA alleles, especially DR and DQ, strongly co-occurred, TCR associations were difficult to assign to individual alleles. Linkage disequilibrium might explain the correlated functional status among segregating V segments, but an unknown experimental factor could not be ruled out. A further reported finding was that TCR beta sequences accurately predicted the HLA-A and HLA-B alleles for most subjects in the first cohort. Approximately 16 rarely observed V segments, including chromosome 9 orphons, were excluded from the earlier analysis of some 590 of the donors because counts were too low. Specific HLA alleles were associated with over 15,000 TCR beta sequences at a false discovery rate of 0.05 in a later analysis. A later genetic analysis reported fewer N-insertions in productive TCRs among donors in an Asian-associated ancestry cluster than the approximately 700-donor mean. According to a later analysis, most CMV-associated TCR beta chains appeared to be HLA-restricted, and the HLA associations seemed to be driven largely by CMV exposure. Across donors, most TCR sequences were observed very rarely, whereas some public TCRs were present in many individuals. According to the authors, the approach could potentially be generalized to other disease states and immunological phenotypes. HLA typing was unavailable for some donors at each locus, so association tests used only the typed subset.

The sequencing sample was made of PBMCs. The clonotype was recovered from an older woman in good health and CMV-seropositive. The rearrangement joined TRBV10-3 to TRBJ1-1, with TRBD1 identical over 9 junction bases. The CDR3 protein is CAISEPRPQGARNTEAFF. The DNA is TGTGCCATCAGTGAGCCGAGGCCACAGGGGGCGAGGAACACTGAAGCTTTCTTT.